This TCR beta chain was captured by sequencing in a study of spatial heterogeneity in lung cancer. Overall study context: Donation came from around 77 patients with untreated early-stage non-small cell lung cancer. Detected sequences consistently included more beta-chain ones than alpha-chain ones.

Carried by each TCR cDNA molecule was a unique molecular identifier. Via MiXCR, TCRdb re-called the 5' RACE reads, giving one row per CDR3 protein. The data contain around 20,000 distinct CDR3 sequences, roughly 9.7% of them singletons. The CDR3 is made up of 13 amino acids. Germline V gene sequence: CDR1 SQVTM, CDR2 ANQGSEA. Trimming stripped 6 bases from V and 7 bases from J, with 18 bases between. Stated time point: blood at routine non-recurrence follow-up after resection. The input material, whole RNA from tumor, nontumor lung or frozen PBMC, was sequenced unsorted. This clonotype was recorded at least ten times.

This clonotype originated in a male donor with early-stage non-small cell lung cancer. The chain combines TRBV29-1 with TRBJ1-2; D perhaps matches TRBD1 (6 bases). Sample: PBMCs, taken at follow-up. CDR3 coding DNA: TGCAGCGTCCGGGACACCCAAGGTCCTGGCTACACCTTC. Translating it yields CSVRDTQGPGYTF.